These T cell receptor beta chains were read from a single sample in a study of Graves' ophthalmopathy and Graves' hyperthyroidism. Each CDR3 protein gets one entry after TCRdb re-called the multiplex PCR reads with MiXCR. The sample includes over a million distinct CDR3 sequences, 36% of them seen just once. Sequencing input: peripheral blood or thyroid tissue (not recorded which). The receptors shown here come from an adult man with Graves' hyperthyroidism. CDR3s include the opening cysteine and the closing phenylalanine or tryptophan. The D gene is left open where the match is weak. The listing skips clone size in some rows; elsewhere it reads once, few, many or a size class.

d_call	clone_size	v_call	j_call	cdr3_aa	cdr3_nt
.	.	TRBV7-2	TRBJ1-5	CASSDGAPGDQPQHF	TGTGCCAGCAGTGATGGAGCCCCCGGGGATCAGCCCCAGCATTTT
TRBD1	many	TRBV7-9	TRBJ1-6	CASSSGTGANSPLHF	TGTGCCAGCAGCTCAGGAACAGGGGCAAATTCACCCCTCCACTTT
.	.	TRBV10-3	TRBJ1-5	CAISASLEASEPQHF	TGTGCCATCAGCGCTTCGCTGGAAGCAAGTGAGCCCCAGCATTTT
.	many	TRBV11-2	TRBJ1-1	CASRIQGANTEAFF	TGTGCCAGCAGGATACAGGGTGCGAACACTGAAGCTTTCTTT
TRBD2	many	TRBV9	TRBJ2-7	CASSLGTSGTLLEQYF	TGTGCCAGCAGCCTGGGGACTAGCGGGACCCTCTTGGAGCAGTACTTC
TRBD1	.	TRBV15	TRBJ1-5	CATSSPGTVSNQPQHF	TGTGCCACCAGCAGCCCCGGGACAGTTAGCAATCAGCCCCAGCATTTT
TRBD1	.	TRBV29-1	TRBJ1-5	CSVYTGGNQPQHF	TGCAGCGTTTATACAGGGGGGAATCAGCCCCAGCATTTT
.	few	TRBV20-1	TRBJ2-7	CSALGRGYEQYF	TGCAGTGCGCTTGGCAGGGGTTACGAGCAGTACTTC
TRBD1	few	TRBV12-3/TRBV12-4	TRBJ2-5	CASSLVGFGTGILETQYF	TGTGCCAGCAGTTTAGTGGGATTCGGGACAGGGATCTTGGAGACCCAGTACTTC
.	once	TRBV20-1	TRBJ2-5	CRTGGGTYETQYF	TGCAGAACAGGAGGGGGTACTTACGAGACCCAGTACTTC
.	many	TRBV7-2	TRBJ1-2	CASSSGTEHYGYTF	TGTGCCAGCAGCTCCGGGACGGAACACTATGGCTACACCTTC
.	.	TRBV5-1	TRBJ2-7	CASSLQSWHYGYEQYF	TGCGCCAGCAGCTTACAGTCTTGGCATTACGGCTACGAGCAGTACTTC
.	.	TRBV9	TRBJ2-2	CASSVAGGSDGELFF	TGTGCCAGCAGCGTAGCCGGGGGTAGTGACGGGGAGCTGTTTTTT
TRBD2	.	TRBV28	TRBJ2-5	CASSYSRGLAGVETQYF	TGTGCCAGCAGTTACTCCAGGGGACTAGCGGGAGTTGAGACCCAGTACTTC
TRBD1	.	TRBV15	TRBJ1-1	CATDKDRPGVDTEAFF	TGTGCCACCGACAAGGACAGGCCAGGGGTTGACACTGAAGCTTTCTTT
TRBD1	many	TRBV9	TRBJ1-4	CASGGDRLDEKLFF	TGTGCCAGCGGCGGGGACAGGTTGGATGAAAAACTGTTTTTT
TRBD1	few	TRBV5-5	TRBJ2-2	CASSLMGTGNTGELFF	TGTGCCAGCAGCTTGATGGGGACAGGGAACACCGGGGAGCTGTTTTTT
TRBD1	.	TRBV5-6	TRBJ1-1	CASSRRTGGEAFF	TGTGCCAGCAGCCGGCGGACAGGGGGCGAAGCTTTCTTT
TRBD1	once	TRBV29-1	TRBJ1-2	CSVEFGGQEYGYTF	TGCAGCGTTGAATTTGGGGGACAGGAGTATGGCTACACCTTC
.	many	TRBV19	TRBJ1-1	CASSAASWGAPEAFF	TGTGCCAGTAGTGCCGCGTCGTGGGGGGCCCCTGAAGCTTTCTTT
TRBD2	.	TRBV25-1	TRBJ2-2	CASSRNGLVAGELFF	TGTGCCAGCAGTCGGAACGGACTAGTTGCCGGGGAGCTGTTTTTT
TRBD2	.	TRBV20-1	TRBJ2-5	CRPAQAGERETQYF	TGCAGACCGGCTCAAGCGGGAGAAAGAGAGACCCAGTACTTC
TRBD1	.	TRBV25-1	TRBJ1-2	CASYIRSGRGRIPYGYTF	TGTGCCAGCTACATACGATCGGGCAGGGGGCGGATTCCCTATGGCTACACCTTC
.	many	TRBV6-2/TRBV6-3	TRBJ1-1	CASSPLQGFTEAFF	TGTGCCAGCAGTCCCCTCCAGGGTTTCACTGAAGCTTTCTTT
.	.	TRBV7-2	TRBJ1-2	CASSPSGSPYESGVGYTF	TGTGCCAGCAGCCCCTCCGGATCCCCGTACGAGTCGGGAGTTGGCTACACCTTC
.	.	TRBV10-3	TRBJ2-5	CAISAVDDETQYF	TGTGCCATCAGTGCTGTGGATGACGAGACCCAGTACTTC
.	.	TRBV7-8	TRBJ1-2	CASSQGRSIGYTF	TGTGCCAGCAGCCAGGGACGGAGTATTGGCTACACCTTC
.	.	TRBV10-2	TRBJ1-2	CASSDEESKGDYTYGYTF	TGCGCCAGCAGTGATGAGGAGAGTAAGGGGGACTACACCTATGGCTACACCTTC
TRBD1	.	TRBV9	TRBJ1-2	CASSVASGTATYGYTF	TGTGCCAGCAGCGTAGCCTCTGGGACAGCTACATATGGCTACACCTTC
TRBD2	.	TRBV25-1	TRBJ2-1	CASSEPAGGYNEQFF	TGTGCCAGCAGTGAGCCAGCGGGAGGGTACAATGAGCAGTTCTTC
.	.	TRBV20-1	TRBJ1-5	CSARLASNQPQHF	TGCAGTGCTAGGCTCGCTAGCAATCAGCCCCAGCATTTT
TRBD1	.	TRBV29-1	TRBJ1-2	CSVEERQGEDYGYTF	TGCAGCGTTGAGGAGCGACAGGGTGAGGACTATGGCTACACCTTC
.	few	TRBV3-1	TRBJ2-2	CASSRAPPHRSTNTGELFF	TGTGCCAGCAGCCGTGCCCCCCCACACAGGAGCACGAACACCGGGGAGCTGTTTTTT
.	many	TRBV24-1	TRBJ2-2	CATSDFGSSSGELFF	TGTGCCACCAGTGATTTTGGGTCGAGCTCCGGGGAGCTGTTTTTT
TRBD1	many	TRBV10-3	TRBJ2-7	CAIGQGASYEQYF	TGTGCCATCGGACAGGGGGCATCCTACGAGCAGTACTTC
TRBD1	.	TRBV7-6	TRBJ2-7	CASSQDPRWDRDYEQYF	TGCGCCAGCAGCCAAGATCCGAGGTGGGACAGGGACTACGAGCAGTACTTC
TRBD1	.	TRBV20-1	TRBJ1-3	CSFQGASGNTIYF	TGCAGTTTTCAGGGGGCCTCGGGAAACACCATATATTTT
TRBD1	.	TRBV29-1	TRBJ1-2	CSGGQVFNYGYTF	TGCAGCGGAGGACAGGTTTTTAACTATGGCTACACCTTC
.	.	TRBV9	TRBJ2-2	CASSVGGHPNTGELFF	TGTGCCAGCAGCGTAGGGGGACACCCGAACACCGGGGAGCTGTTTTTT
TRBD1	many	TRBV4-3	TRBJ2-7	CASSQTLEAGTAINYEQYF	TGCGCCAGCAGCCAGACTTTAGAGGCCGGGACAGCCATTAACTACGAGCAGTACTTC
TRBD1	many	TRBV7-9	TRBJ1-1	CASSSRQGDMEAFF	TGTGCCAGCAGCAGCCGACAGGGAGACATGGAAGCTTTCTTT
TRBD1	few	TRBV29-1	TRBJ2-2	CSAGAGTGVTGELFF	TGCAGCGCTGGAGCGGGGACAGGGGTTACCGGGGAGCTGTTTTTT
.	few	TRBV13	TRBJ1-5	CASSLGVHQPQHF	TGTGCCAGCAGCTTAGGGGTGCATCAGCCCCAGCATTTT
.	many	TRBV7-9	TRBJ2-5	CASSSTFSRGGQETQYF	TGTGCCAGCAGCTCAACCTTCTCCAGGGGCGGCCAAGAGACCCAGTACTTC
TRBD1	many	TRBV10-3	TRBJ1-5	CAISESGPGQGRDQPQHF	TGTGCCATCAGTGAGTCAGGTCCGGGACAGGGGCGAGATCAGCCCCAGCATTTT
.	.	TRBV5-6	TRBJ1-1	CASSLGPGGFEAFF	TGTGCCAGCAGCTTGGGACCCGGCGGCTTTGAAGCTTTCTTT
.	.	TRBV7-2	TRBJ1-6	CASSAIGDRNSPLHF	TGTGCCAGCAGCGCTATCGGGGATCGGAATTCACCCCTCCACTTT
TRBD1	.	TRBV25-1	TRBJ1-2	CASGLGQGAYGYTF	TGTGCCAGCGGTTTAGGACAGGGGGCCTATGGCTACACCTTC
.	.	TRBV15	TRBJ1-6	CATSSLDWTADNSPLHF	TGTGCCACCAGCAGCTTAGATTGGACGGCGGATAATTCACCCCTCCACTTT